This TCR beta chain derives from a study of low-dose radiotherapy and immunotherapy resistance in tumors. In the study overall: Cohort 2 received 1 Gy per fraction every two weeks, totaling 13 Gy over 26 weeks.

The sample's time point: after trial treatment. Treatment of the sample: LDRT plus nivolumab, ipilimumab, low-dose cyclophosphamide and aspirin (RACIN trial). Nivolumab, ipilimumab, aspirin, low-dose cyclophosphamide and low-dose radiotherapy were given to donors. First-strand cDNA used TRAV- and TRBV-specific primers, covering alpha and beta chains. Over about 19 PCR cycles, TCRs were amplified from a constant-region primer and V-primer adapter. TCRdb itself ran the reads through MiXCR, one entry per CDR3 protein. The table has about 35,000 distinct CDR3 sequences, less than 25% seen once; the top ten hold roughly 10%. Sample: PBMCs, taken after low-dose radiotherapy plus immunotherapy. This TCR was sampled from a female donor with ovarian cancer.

In nucleotides, the CDR3 is TGCAGCGTTACTTGGACAGGGGTGAGGACTGAAGCTTTCTTT. It translates to CSVTWTGVRTEAFF. V gene TRBV29-1 combines with J gene TRBJ1-1; 9 nucleotides line up with TRBD1. CDR3 length: 14 amino acids. In germline, CDR1 is SQVTM, CDR2 ANQGSEA. The V gene end was trimmed by 5 bases and the J gene end by 5 bases; junction bases not matched to a gene: 9.